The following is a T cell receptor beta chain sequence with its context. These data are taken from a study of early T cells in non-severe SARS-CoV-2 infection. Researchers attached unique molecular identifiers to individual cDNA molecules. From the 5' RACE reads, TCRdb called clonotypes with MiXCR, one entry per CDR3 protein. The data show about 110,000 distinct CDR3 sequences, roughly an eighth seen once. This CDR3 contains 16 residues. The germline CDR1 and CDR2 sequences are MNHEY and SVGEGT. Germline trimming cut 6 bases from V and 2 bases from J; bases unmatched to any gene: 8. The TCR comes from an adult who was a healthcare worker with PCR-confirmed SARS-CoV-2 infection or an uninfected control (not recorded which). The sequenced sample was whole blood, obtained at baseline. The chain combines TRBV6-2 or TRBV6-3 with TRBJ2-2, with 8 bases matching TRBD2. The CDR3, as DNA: TGTGCCAGCAGCCTCGATAGCGGGGATAACACCGGGGAGCTGTTTTTT. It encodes CASSLDSGDNTGELFF.